The clone carrying this T cell receptor beta chain was observed many times. Its antigen is unidentified. The data belong to a study of T-cell reconstitution after alpha-beta-depleted transplantation in children. Preparation of the TCRbeta library used unique molecular identifiers. Each CDR3 protein is one row after TCRdb ran MiXCR on the PCR reads. Of about 300,000 distinct CDR3 sequences in the sample, 9.5% to 13% were seen once. General observations from the study: Several patients had high TCRbeta diversity at day 60; it came from surviving recipient T cells and thymic progenitors.

The sample here was PBMCs, taken before TCRalphabeta/CD19-depleted stem cell transplant. The receptor was isolated from a boy less than two years old with acute myeloid leukemia, due to receive a stem cell transplant.

CDR3 nucleotides: TGTGCCAGCAGCTTGACTAGCGCGGCCGGGGAGCTGTTTTTT. Residues: CASSLTSAAGELFF. The rearrangement joins TRBV7-2 to TRBJ2-2, with TRBD2 matching 8 bases. The CDR3 is 14 amino acids. Trimming at V came to 3 bases and at J to 6 bases, leaving 3 bases not matched to a gene. CDR1 SGHTA and CDR2 FQGNSA come from the germline V gene.